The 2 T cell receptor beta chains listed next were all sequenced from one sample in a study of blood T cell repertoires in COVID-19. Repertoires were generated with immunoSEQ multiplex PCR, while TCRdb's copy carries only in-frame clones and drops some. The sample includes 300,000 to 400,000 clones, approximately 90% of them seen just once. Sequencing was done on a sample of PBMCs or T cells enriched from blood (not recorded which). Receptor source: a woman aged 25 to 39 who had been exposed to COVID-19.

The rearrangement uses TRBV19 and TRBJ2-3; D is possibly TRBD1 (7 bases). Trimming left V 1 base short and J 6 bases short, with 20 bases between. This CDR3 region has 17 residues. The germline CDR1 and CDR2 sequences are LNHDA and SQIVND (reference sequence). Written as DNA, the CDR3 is TGTGCCAGTAGTATAGGGGGGGACAGACACGGGACGGATACGCAGTATTTT. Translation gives CASSIGGDRHGTDTQYF.

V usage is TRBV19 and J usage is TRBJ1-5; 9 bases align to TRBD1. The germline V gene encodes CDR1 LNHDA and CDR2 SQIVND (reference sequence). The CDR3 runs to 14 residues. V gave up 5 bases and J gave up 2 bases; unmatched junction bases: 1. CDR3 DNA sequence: TGTGCCAGTAGTGGGGACAGGGGCAATCAGCCCCAGCATTTT. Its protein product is CASSGDRGNQPQHF.